One and the same sample provided the 28 T cell receptor beta chains below, sequenced in a study of T cell responses to AZD1222 COVID-19 vaccine. Repertoires were generated with immunoSEQ multiplex PCR, while TCRdb's copy carries only in-frame clones and drops some. The sample lists tens of thousands of clones; 89% were seen once. The specimen comprised peripheral blood, sampled on day 0 of AZD1222 vaccination. The receptors shown here come from an adult in good health.

The chain uses TRBV27 and TRBJ2-2, with 11 bases that match TRBD2. The trim removed 3 bases at V and 6 bases at J, leaving 3 bases unmatched. Germline assignment: CDR1 MNHEY and CDR2 SMNVEV (reference sequence). The CDR3 length is 15 residues. CDR3 amino acids: CASSFLTSGAGELFF. In DNA, the CDR3 is TGTGCCAGCAGTTTCTTGACTAGCGGGGCCGGGGAGCTGTTTTTT.

The DNA of the CDR3 is TGTGCCAGCAGCCAGGGGACTTTGAATGAGCAGTTCTTC. Translated: CASSQGTLNEQFF. This chain connects TRBV14 to TRBJ2-1; tentatively, D is TRBD2 (6 bases). V was shortened by 3 bases and J by 7 bases, with 10 bases between the two germline ends. In germline, CDR1 is SGHDN, CDR2 FVKESK. The CDR3 runs 13 residues.

The chain couples TRBV19 to TRBJ2-5; D is perhaps TRBD1 (5 bases). Trimming pared 3 bases from V and 2 bases from J, leaving 25 bases between. CDR1 is LNHDA, CDR2 SQIVND, per germline (reference sequence). This CDR3 contains 19 residues. The CDR3 DNA reads TGTGCCAGTAGTATTTTCGCGTCGGTGCAGGGTGGTGGGCAAGAGACCCAGTACTTC. Translated: CASSIFASVQGGGQETQYF. The variable domain in full, completed from reference TRBV19 and TRBJ2-5, reads DGGITQSPKYLFRKEGQNVTLSCEQNLNHDAMYWYRQDPGQGLRLIYYSQIVNDFQKGDIAEGYSVSREKKESFPLTVTSAQKNPTAFYLCASSIFASVQGGGQETQYFGPGTRLLVL.

This clone has just one count. This CDR3 reads CATSGPTENYGYTF. The DNA for the CDR3 is TGTGCCACCAGTGGTCCGACAGAAAACTATGGCTACACCTTC. This sequence joins TRBV24-1 and TRBJ1-2, with a tentative D call TRBD1 (5 bases). The CDR3 sequence is 14 residues long. Germline V gene sequence: CDR1 KGHDR, CDR2 SFDVKD. Trimming shortened V by 5 bases and J by 2 bases, and 11 bases separated the two germline ends.

The chain carries TRBV6-1 and TRBJ2-1; D assignment may be TRBD1 or TRBD2 (6 bases each). Germline CDR1 is MNHNS and CDR2 is SASEGT. V was clipped by 2 bases and J by 6 bases, with 11 bases between them. The CDR3 runs to 14 residues. CDR3 amino acids: CASSEISGANEQFF. In nucleotides, the CDR3 is TGTGCCAGCAGTGAAATTTCGGGGGCCAATGAGCAGTTCTTC.

The rearrangement uses TRBV6-1 and TRBJ1-5; D is uncertain. Germline V gene data show CDR1 as MNHNS and CDR2 as SASEGT. V was pared by 0 bases and J by 0 bases, with 6 bases between. This CDR3 contains 15 residues. Here the CDR3 reads CASSEAGSSNQPQHF. The CDR3 nucleotides read TGTGCCAGCAGTGAAGCGGGGTCTAGCAATCAGCCCCAGCATTTT.

The chain is built from TRBV13 and TRBJ2-7; D unclear. Trimming took 0 bases from V and 4 from J, leaving 1 base between them. The CDR3 runs 11 residues. The germline gives CDR1 PRHDT, CDR2 FYEKMQ (reference sequence). Here the CDR3 reads CASSLGYEQYF. Here the CDR3 DNA reads TGTGCCAGCAGCTTAGGATACGAGCAGTACTTC. The variable domain in full, with the rest retrieved from reference TRBV13 and TRBJ2-7, is AAGVIQSPRHLIKEKRETATLKCYPIPRHDTVYWYQQGPGQDPQFLISFYEKMQSDKGSIPDRFSAQQFSDYHSELNMSSLELGDSALYFCASSLGYEQYFGPGTRLTVT.

The chain couples TRBV3-1 (or the pseudogene TRBV3-2) to TRBJ1-4; possible D gene TRBD1, 5 bases. Germline loops: CDR1 LGHDT, CDR2 YNNKEL (reference sequence). The length of the CDR3 is 13 residues. Between the trimmed V and J ends, which lost 4 bases and 7 bases, there was a span of 10 bases. The CDR3 protein is CASSRDGLEKLFF. The DNA of the CDR3 is TGTGCCAGCAGCCGGGACGGTCTTGAAAAACTGTTTTTT.

The chain couples TRBV28 to TRBJ1-5; D is unresolved. The CDR3 is 14 amino acids. The germline gives CDR1 MDHEN, CDR2 SYDVKM. Trimming removed 6 bases at V and 1 base at J, with 10 bases between. CDR3 region: CASRTIQSNQPQHF. The DNA for the CDR3 is TGTGCCAGCAGAACCATCCAAAGCAATCAGCCCCAGCATTTT.

V and J are TRBV19 and TRBJ2-5; D is unclear. This CDR3 is built from 13 residues. V dropped 1 base and J dropped 7 bases, with 10 bases sitting between them. CDR1 and CDR2 (germline): LNHDA, SQIVND (reference sequence). The CDR3 nucleotides are TGTGCCAGTAGTATAGCACAGTCCGGGACCCAGTACTTC. Amino acid sequence: CASSIAQSGTQYF.

This chain joins TRBV5-1 and TRBJ2-2; D is ambiguous. Trimming stripped 5 bases from V and 1 base from J, with 6 bases between. The germline gives CDR1 SGHRS, CDR2 YFSETQ. The CDR3 has 13 residues. The CDR3 DNA reads as TGCGCCAGCAGTCAAAGGAACACCGGGGAGCTGTTTTTT. Its translation: CASSQRNTGELFF.

The J gene is TRBJ1-4, the V gene TRBV19; D possibly corresponds to TRBD1 (5 bases). The CDR3 length is 14 residues. Germline V gene sequence: CDR1 LNHDA, CDR2 SQIVND (reference sequence). Trimming took off 6 bases at V and 0 bases at J, with 8 bases between the two ends. CDR3 sequence (DNA): TGTGCCAGTAGCGGACAATCAACTAATGAAAAACTGTTTTTT. Encoded protein: CASSGQSTNEKLFF. The full variable domain, its missing parts supplied by reference TRBV19 and TRBJ1-4, is DGGITQSPKYLFRKEGQNVTLSCEQNLNHDAMYWYRQDPGQGLRLIYYSQIVNDFQKGDIAEGYSVSREKKESFPLTVTSAQKNPTAFYLCASSGQSTNEKLFFGSGTQLSVL.

This rearrangement joins TRBV19 to TRBJ2-6; the D is unclear. The CDR3 spans 14 residues. V shed 4 bases and J shed 0 bases, with 4 bases lying between them. CDR1 is LNHDA, CDR2 SQIVND, per germline (reference sequence). Here the CDR3 DNA reads TGTGCCAGTAGTAGCGGCTCTGGGGCCAACGTCCTGACTTTC. Translated, it gives CASSSGSGANVLTF. The complete variable domain, with remaining parts taken from reference TRBV19 and TRBJ2-6, reads DGGITQSPKYLFRKEGQNVTLSCEQNLNHDAMYWYRQDPGQGLRLIYYSQIVNDFQKGDIAEGYSVSREKKESFPLTVTSAQKNPTAFYLCASSSGSGANVLTFGAGSRLTVL.

V gene TRBV9 combines with J gene TRBJ1-1, with 7 bases identical to TRBD1. This CDR3 spans 15 amino acids. V lost 3 bases to trimming and J lost 0 bases; unmatched junction nucleotides: 5. Germline V CDR1 and CDR2: SGDLS, YYNGEE. The DNA of the CDR3 is TGTGCCAGCAGCGACCCGGGACAGATGAACACTGAAGCTTTCTTT. It specifies CASSDPGQMNTEAFF.

J is TRBJ1-2 and V is TRBV12-3 or TRBV12-4; no clear D. The CDR3 sequence is 11 residues long. V was cut by 7 bases and J by 6 bases, with 9 bases left in between. The CDR3 sequence: CASTSSNGYTF. DNA for the CDR3: TGTGCCAGCACCTCATCAAATGGCTACACCTTC.

CDR3: CASSGRALSDTQYF. The CDR3 DNA sequence: TGTGCCAGCAGCGGGAGGGCCCTTTCAGATACGCAGTATTTT. The chain combines TRBV6-6 with TRBJ2-3, with TRBD2 matching 8 bases. CDR1 is MNHNY, CDR2 SVGAGI, per germline (reference sequence). The CDR3 spans 14 residues. Unmatched junction bases numbered 6, after V lost 6 bases and J lost 4 bases.

The chain employs TRBV5-1 and TRBJ2-5; the D gene is possibly TRBD1 (5 bases). Germline CDR1 SGHRS, CDR2 YFSETQ. This CDR3 region has 15 residues. Trimming removed 0 bases at V and 2 bases at J, with 11 bases between. CDR3: CASSLGQGKQETQYF. The CDR3 DNA is TGCGCCAGCAGCTTGGGCCAGGGTAAACAAGAGACCCAGTACTTC.

This chain joins TRBV28 and TRBJ2-7; D remains unclear. The V end lost 6 bases, the J end lost 4 bases, and 16 bases lay between the germline ends. Germline V gene data show CDR1 as MDHEN and CDR2 as SYDVKM. CDR3 length: 14 residues. Here the CDR3 reads CASSRYQGDYEQYF. Here the CDR3 DNA reads TGTGCCAGCAGCCGATACCAAGGAGATTACGAGCAGTACTTC.

This chain uses TRBV4-1 with TRBJ1-2; no reliable D call. The ends were cut back, 3 bases at V and 1 base at J, with 15 bases in the middle. Germline CDR1 reads MGHRA; CDR2 reads YSYEKL. The CDR3 runs 16 residues. The CDR3 DNA follows: TGCGCCAGCAGCCACCTTTTGGCAGAGCTTAACTATGGCTACACCTTC. The encoded protein is CASSHLLAELNYGYTF.

This clone has only one observation. This chain uses TRBV28 with TRBJ1-5; possible D gene TRBD1, 5 bases. Germline lookup yields CDR1 MDHEN and CDR2 SYDVKM. Trimming cost V 8 bases and J 4 bases, with 21 bases left between them. The CDR3 is 16 amino acids. The DNA for the CDR3 is TGTGCCAGCCACTTGGGACGCGGGCGCTTGAATCAGCCCCAGCATTTT. It yields the protein CASHLGRGRLNQPQHF.

The chain is built from TRBV27 and TRBJ2-7; possible D gene TRBD2, 6 bases. CDR1 MNHEY and CDR2 SMNVEV come from the germline V gene (reference sequence). This CDR3 is built from 13 residues. Trimming pared 4 bases from V and 2 bases from J, leaving 9 bases between. CDR3 DNA: TGTGCCAGCAGTTCGGGACTTACCTACGAGCAGTACTTC. Protein sequence: CASSSGLTYEQYF.

DNA for the CDR3: TGTGCCAGCAGCACCTCTGACAGGGACAGTACCTACGAGCAGTACTTC. Its protein product is CASSTSDRDSTYEQYF. The chain has TRBV28 and TRBJ2-7; TRBD1 agrees at 7 bases. The CDR3 has 16 residues. Per the germline V gene, CDR1 is MDHEN and CDR2 is SYDVKM. The trim removed 6 bases at V and 2 bases at J, leaving 13 bases unmatched.

The chain combines TRBV15 with TRBJ1-3; the D is unclear. Germline CDR1 LNHNV, CDR2 YYDKDF (reference sequence). The V and J ends lost 0 bases and 2 bases respectively, with 8 bases between them. The length of the CDR3 is 15 residues. As DNA, the CDR3 is TGTGCCACCAGCAGAGAATTTTCCCCTGGAAACACCATATATTTT. Its protein product is CATSREFSPGNTIYF.

This rearrangement joins TRBV7-3 to TRBJ2-2; D is unclear. The V gene's germline CDR1 is SGHTA and CDR2 FQGTGA. Trimming left V 1 base short and J 3 bases short, with 12 bases between. CDR3 size: 16 residues. Here the CDR3 reads CASSLSSSSDTGELFF. The CDR3 DNA sequence: TGTGCCAGCAGCTTAAGTTCGAGTTCGGACACCGGGGAGCTGTTTTTT.

The gene calls are TRBV5-1 and TRBJ1-4; D unresolved. CDR3 length equals 15 residues. V shed 0 bases and J shed 4 bases, with 10 bases lying between them. CDR1 and CDR2 (germline): SGHRS, YFSETQ. The CDR3 protein is CASSLATDDNEKLFF. The DNA for the CDR3 is TGCGCCAGCAGCTTGGCTACAGACGATAATGAAAAACTGTTTTTT.

The J gene is TRBJ2-2, the V gene TRBV10-1; D is perhaps TRBD1 (5 bases). V lost 8 bases, J lost 2 bases, and 12 bases lay in between. CDR1 WNHNN and CDR2 SYGVQD come from the germline V gene (reference sequence). This CDR3 has 14 residues. The CDR3 coding sequence is TGCGCCAGCCAAGGACACCGAAACACCGGGGAGCTGTTTTTT. Translation: CASQGHRNTGELFF.

This clone was picked up a small number of times. The rearrangement joins TRBV28 to TRBJ1-4; D is ambiguous. Germline V gene sequence: CDR1 MDHEN, CDR2 SYDVKM. With 1 base removed from V and 1 base from J, the gap between germline ends came to 7 bases. This CDR3 has 15 residues. The CDR3 coding sequence is TGTGCCAGCAGTTTATATGGGGTAACTAATGAAAAACTGTTTTTT. Amino acid sequence: CASSLYGVTNEKLFF.

V is TRBV24-1 and J is TRBJ1-5; no firm D call. The V end lost 3 bases, the J end lost 6 bases, and 8 bases lay between the germline ends. This CDR3 is 13 amino acids long. Germline V gene data show CDR1 as KGHDR and CDR2 as SFDVKD. The CDR3 region is CATSDDGIQPQHF. As DNA, the CDR3 is TGTGCCACCAGTGATGATGGGATTCAGCCCCAGCATTTT.